These 27 T cell receptor beta chains originate from one sample sequenced in a study of CD8 T cells in Susac syndrome. Reverse transcription of roughly 0.45 to 1 ug RNA was performed with random hexamers. Using its own MiXCR run on the immunoSEQ multiplex PCR reads, TCRdb lists one record per CDR3 protein. The sample holds some 200,000 distinct CDR3 sequences, 95% seen once. The sequenced sample consisted of CD4+ T cells from PBMCs. These TCRs come from a human donor with Susac syndrome.

In this sample, this clonotype turned up once. The V call is TRBV7-2, the J call TRBJ1-1; D is perhaps TRBD1 (5 bases). The germline V gene encodes CDR1 SGHTA and CDR2 FQGNSA. V was shortened by 3 bases and J by 5 bases, with 13 bases between the two germline ends. This CDR3 is 14 amino acids long. In DNA, the CDR3 is TGTGCCAGCAGCTTTGTAGGCCGACAGACTGAAGCTTTCTTT. This translates into CASSFVGRQTEAFF.

J is TRBJ2-1 and V is TRBV24-1; D gene uncertain. From germline, CDR1 is KGHDR and CDR2 SFDVKD. CDR3 length equals 11 residues. The V gene lost 9 bases and the J gene lost 10 bases, with 12 bases spanning the gap. The CDR3 is CATASTEEQFF. In nucleotides, the CDR3 is TGTGCCACCGCTTCAACCGAAGAGCAGTTCTTC.

The V and J genes are TRBV6-2 or TRBV6-3 and TRBJ2-1, with D perhaps TRBD1 (5 bases). The CDR3 length is 15 residues. Trimming removed 6 bases from V and 0 bases from J, with 12 bases in between. Germline CDR1 MNHEY, CDR2 SVGEGT. The CDR3 region is CASSLRQSSYNEQFF. Here the CDR3 DNA reads TGTGCCAGCAGCCTTAGACAGAGCTCCTACAATGAGCAGTTCTTC.

CDR3 bases: TGCAGTGCTAGAGAAGGGATGGTATGGGATGAGCAGTTCTTC. Encoded protein: CSAREGMVWDEQFF. The chain links TRBV20-1 to TRBJ2-1; D is ambiguous. CDR3 length: 14 residues. Looked up from germline, CDR1 is DFQATT and CDR2 is SNEGSKA (reference sequence). V was pared by 0 bases and J by 8 bases, with 14 bases between.

The chain links TRBV7-9 to TRBJ1-2, with 7 nucleotides matching TRBD1. The V and J ends lost 4 bases and 4 bases, in that order; junction bases with no gene match: 6. Germline V gene data show CDR1 as SEHNR and CDR2 as FQNEAQ (reference sequence). This CDR3 contains 14 residues. Here the CDR3 reads CASSSWTGPYGYTF. CDR3 DNA: TGTGCCAGCAGCTCATGGACAGGCCCCTATGGCTACACCTTC.

This sequence joins TRBV20-1 and TRBJ2-5; the D gene is possibly TRBD2 (5 bases). The CDR3 consists of 14 residues. In germline, CDR1 is DFQATT, CDR2 SNEGSKA (reference sequence). V shed 6 bases and J shed 1 base, with 15 bases lying between them. As DNA, the CDR3 is TGCAGTGCCACCGGAGGTCGGGGCCAAGAGACCCAGTACTTC. It yields the protein CSATGGRGQETQYF.

The chain employs TRBV29-1 and TRBJ1-3; no firm D call. Trimming left V 7 bases short and J 0 bases short, with 16 bases between. Germline V gene lookup returns CDR1 SQVTM and CDR2 ANQGSEA. This CDR3 is built from 15 residues. CDR3 sequence: CSGRSTAGSGNTIYF. The CDR3 nucleotides read TGCAGCGGTCGAAGCACAGCGGGCTCTGGAAACACCATATATTTT.

The chain recombines TRBV5-1 with TRBJ2-1, with TRBD1 matching 9 bases. CDR1 and CDR2 (germline): SGHRS, YFSETQ. Trimming cost V 7 bases and J 4 bases; bases outside gene matches: 9. The CDR3 runs 15 residues. CDR3 loop: CASQPRTGAYNEQFF. The CDR3 DNA reads TGCGCCAGCCAGCCTCGGACAGGGGCTTACAATGAGCAGTTCTTC.

The V gene is TRBV20-1, the J gene TRBJ2-3, with unresolved D. CDR1 is DFQATT and CDR2 is SNEGSKA in the germline V gene (reference sequence). CDR3 length: 13 residues. V was trimmed by 3 bases and J by 4 bases, leaving 11 bases between them. The DNA for the CDR3 is TGCAGTGCTAGTCCTCTCCGGGCAGATACGCAGTATTTT. Protein product: CSASPLRADTQYF.

In this sample, this clonotype turned up once. The V call is TRBV30, the J call TRBJ2-1, with D possibly being TRBD2 (5 bases). The germline CDR1 and CDR2 sequences are GTSNPN and SVGIG (reference sequence). V was trimmed by 2 bases and J by 10 bases, leaving 27 bases between them. This CDR3 region has 17 residues. The CDR3: CAWSRFWPRPRTREQFF. For the CDR3, the DNA is TGTGCCTGGAGTCGATTCTGGCCTCGGCCTAGGACTCGGGAGCAGTTCTTC.

V gene TRBV12-3 or TRBV12-4 combines with J gene TRBJ2-7, with no clear D. The ends were cut back, 2 bases at V and 4 bases at J, with 9 bases in the middle. CDR3 length equals 13 residues. CDR3 sequence reads: CASSLFHAYEQYF. DNA for the CDR3: TGTGCCAGCAGTTTATTTCATGCGTACGAGCAGTACTTC.

This rearrangement joins TRBV5-1 to TRBJ2-7, with D uncertain. From germline, CDR1 is SGHRS and CDR2 YFSETQ. The germline V and J ends were trimmed by 2 bases and 0 bases, with 9 bases remaining between them. The CDR3 extends over 14 amino acids. The CDR3 region has the DNA TGCGCCAGCAGCTTTGCAGAACGCTCCTACGAGCAGTACTTC. It specifies CASSFAERSYEQYF.

This sequence joins TRBV9 and TRBJ1-1; TRBD1 is a possible D gene (5 bases). Deletions cut 3 bases from V and 8 bases from J, with 20 bases between. This CDR3 is 15 amino acids long. CDR1 and CDR2 from the germline V gene are SGDLS and YYNGEE. The CDR3 here is CASSGGDGGTSEAFF. The CDR3 DNA reads TGTGCCAGCAGCGGGGGTGACGGGGGGACCTCGGAAGCTTTCTTT.

This rearrangement joins TRBV30 to TRBJ2-5; no firm D call. There are 17 residues in the CDR3. V was shortened by 0 bases and J by 6 bases, with 23 bases between the two germline ends. The V gene's germline CDR1 is GTSNPN and CDR2 SVGIG (reference sequence). CDR3 DNA: TGTGCCTGGAGTGTAAGCTTGCCTAGGAGTCTGTTACAGACCCAGTACTTC. Encoded protein: CAWSVSLPRSLLQTQYF.

This chain uses TRBV29-1 with TRBJ2-7; 10 nucleotides match TRBD1. Germline loops: CDR1 SQVTM, CDR2 ANQGSEA. Losses at the gene ends were 4 bases for V and 3 bases for J; bases not matched to a gene: 3. CDR3 length: 13 residues. The CDR3 nucleotides are TGCAGCGTTGGGACAGGGGGTAACTACGAGCAGTACTTC. Protein product: CSVGTGGNYEQYF.

CDR3 loop: CASTVTALSGANVLTF. The DNA of the CDR3 is TGTGCCAGCACGGTCACAGCCCTCTCTGGGGCCAACGTCCTGACTTTC. This chain connects TRBV12-3 or TRBV12-4 to TRBJ2-6; D gene uncertain. The CDR3 consists of 16 residues. V was pared by 7 bases and J by 0 bases, with 13 bases between.

This clonotype was seen just once. The chain has TRBV3-1 and TRBJ1-2; D remains unclear. Germline loops: CDR1 LGHDT, CDR2 YNNKEL (reference sequence). The CDR3 runs to 12 residues. The V gene lost 1 base and the J gene lost 8 bases, with 8 bases spanning the gap. CDR3 DNA sequence: TGTGCCAGCAGCCAAGTTGTAGGAGGCTACACCTTC. It codes for CASSQVVGGYTF.

In its sample, this clonotype was seen once. V is TRBV12-3 or TRBV12-4 and J is TRBJ1-1, with 7 bases fitting TRBD1. CDR3 length equals 16 residues. The V gene end was trimmed by 5 bases and the J gene end by 1 base; junction bases not matched to a gene: 10. The CDR3 region has the DNA TGTGCCAGCAGTCGCGCCGCAGGGACAGCGAACACTGAAGCTTTCTTT. Its translation is CASSRAAGTANTEAFF.

The rearrangement links TRBV5-6 to TRBJ1-4; D not resolved. Trimming left V 4 bases short and J 10 bases short, with 14 bases between. Per the germline V gene, CDR1 is SGHDT and CDR2 is YYEEEE. The CDR3 is 13 residues long. The CDR3 DNA is TGTGCCAGCAGCAAGGACGCGTCCCGAAAACTGTTTTTT. It codes for CASSKDASRKLFF.

This clonotype was seen once. The rearrangement uses TRBV10-3 and TRBJ2-5, with no clear D. The CDR3 is 12 residues long. The V and J ends lost 0 bases and 5 bases respectively, with 4 bases between them. Germline loops: CDR1 ENHRY, CDR2 SYGVKD. CDR3 sequence (DNA): TGTGCCATCAGTGAGTCGGCCGAGACCCAGTACTTC. Amino acids: CAISESAETQYF.

This clonotype showed up just once. The CDR3 here is CASRATGAYEQYF. The CDR3 bases are TGTGCCAGCAGAGCGACAGGAGCCTACGAGCAGTACTTC. The rearrangement links TRBV27 to TRBJ2-7; a weak D match, TRBD1 (6 bases). The ends were cut back, 6 bases at V and 2 bases at J, with 11 bases in the middle. This CDR3 spans 13 amino acids. Looked up from germline, CDR1 is MNHEY and CDR2 is SMNVEV (reference sequence).

The chain recombines TRBV9 with TRBJ2-1; the D call may be TRBD1 or TRBD2 (5 bases each). V was cut by 4 bases and J by 0 bases, with 11 bases left in between. The CDR3 is 15 residues long. The germline V gene encodes CDR1 SGDLS and CDR2 YYNGEE. The CDR3 loop reads CASSPEGSSYNEQFF. Here the CDR3 DNA reads TGTGCCAGCAGCCCAGAGGGGAGCTCCTACAATGAGCAGTTCTTC.

This clonotype has a handful of counts. The chain is built from TRBV6-5 and TRBJ2-2, with 7 bases that match TRBD1. The V and J ends lost 6 bases and 6 bases, in that order; junction bases with no gene match: 10. The CDR3 sequence is 15 residues long. Germline V gene sequence: CDR1 MNHEY, CDR2 SVGAGI. CDR3 region: CASSPGTAKAGELFF. The CDR3 coding sequence is TGTGCCAGCAGCCCCGGGACAGCTAAGGCCGGGGAGCTGTTTTTT.

V and J are TRBV20-1 and TRBJ2-1, with D tentatively TRBD2 (5 bases). From germline, CDR1 is DFQATT and CDR2 SNEGSKA (reference sequence). Between the trimmed V and J ends, which lost 5 bases and 0 bases, there was a span of 14 bases. The CDR3 is 15 residues long. The CDR3 sequence is CSASRRDSSYNEQFF. The CDR3 region has the DNA TGCAGTGCTTCCCGACGGGATAGCTCCTACAATGAGCAGTTCTTC.

The V gene is TRBV20-1, the J gene TRBJ2-6; D remains unclear. The V end was cut by 5 bases, the J end by 0 bases, with 8 bases between. There are 14 residues in the CDR3. Germline CDR1 and CDR2: DFQATT and SNEGSKA (reference sequence). CDR3 amino acids: CSAPRASGANVLTF. The CDR3 DNA follows: TGCAGTGCTCCCCGAGCCTCTGGGGCCAACGTCCTGACTTTC.

The V call is TRBV30, the J call TRBJ1-1; no clear D. The germline gives CDR1 GTSNPN, CDR2 SVGIG (reference sequence). V was pared by 2 bases and J by 3 bases, with 13 bases between. The CDR3 is made up of 14 amino acids. DNA for the CDR3: TGTGCCTGGAGTAAGCTGGGCGGTGACACTGAAGCTTTCTTT. It codes for CAWSKLGGDTEAFF.

This rearrangement joins TRBV10-1 to TRBJ2-5; D gene unclear. V was trimmed by 0 bases and J by 2 bases, leaving 10 bases between them. This CDR3 spans 15 amino acids. CDR1 and CDR2 (germline): WNHNN, SYGVQD (reference sequence). The CDR3: CASSESRRSQETQYF. The DNA of the CDR3 is TGCGCCAGCAGTGAGTCTCGCAGGTCGCAAGAGACCCAGTACTTC.